This T cell receptor (beta chain) was observed in a study of cytomegalovirus exposure and HLA in healthy donors. The CDR3 is 18 residues long. Germline CDR1 GTSNPN, CDR2 SVGIG (reference sequence). Germline trimming cut 2 bases from V and 4 bases from J; bases unmatched to any gene: 13. PCR primers comprised 60 Vbeta and 13 Jbeta primers. Profiled with immunoSEQ multiplex PCR; TCRdb holds only in-frame clones, not every one. The sample yields around 31,000 clones, approximately 87% seen once. This chain links TRBV30 with TRBJ2-1; TRBD2 matches 11 bases. The sequence was collected from a boy aged 10-17 years in good health and CMV-seronegative. Sequencing was performed on PBMCs. The CDR3 DNA reads TGTGCCTGGAGTTCCCGATTCCTCGGGACTAGCGGATACAATGAGCAGTTCTTC. This encodes CAWSSRFLGTSGYNEQFF.